This entry concerns a single TCR beta chain. The junction had 10 bases not matched to a gene; V was cut back by 6 bases and J by 7 bases. The CDR3 totals 15 residues. Germline assignment: CDR1 MDHEN and CDR2 SYDVKM. Assay used: immunoSEQ multiplex PCR; TCRdb lists only in-frame clones, some missing. The sample yields 50,000 to 75,000 clones, roughly 93% seen once. The data are from a study of T cell changes during pregnancy in multiple sclerosis. The chain uses TRBV28 and TRBJ2-1; 9 nucleotides line up with TRBD2. Sequenced here: CD8+ T cells from peripheral blood mononuclear cells, sampled in the third trimester of pregnancy. This receptor was obtained from a female donor with multiple sclerosis, enrolled in a pregnancy study. This CDR3 is CASSLLAGSANEQFF. The CDR3 coding sequence is TGTGCCAGCAGCTTACTAGCGGGCTCTGCGAATGAGCAGTTCTTC.